This TCR beta chain was documented in a study of T cells in Graves' hyperthyroidism and ophthalmopathy. It was RNA transcripts that yielded the amplified TCR beta CDR3 regions. During a first-round RT-PCR of the TCR CDR3, the HTBI primer set was used. TCRdb processed the multiplex PCR reads anew with MiXCR; each CDR3 protein has one entry. Seen here are hundreds of thousands of distinct CDR3 sequences, just under 20% observed once, and the top ten hold over 45%. Trimming pared 2 bases from V and 0 bases from J, leaving 8 bases between. This CDR3 comprises 15 residues. Per germline, CDR1 SGHAT and CDR2 FQNNGV.

This TCR derives from a man aged 35-49 years with Graves' ophthalmopathy. The chain links TRBV11-2 to TRBJ2-1, with D perhaps matching TRBD2 (6 bases). The sample consisted of blood. The CDR3 loop is CASSLNGGSYNEQFF. CDR3 nucleotide sequence: TGTGCCAGCAGCTTAAACGGGGGCTCCTACAATGAGCAGTTCTTC. The variable domain in full, completed from reference TRBV11-2 and TRBJ2-1, reads EAGVAQSPRYKIIEKRQSVAFWCNPISGHATLYWYQQILGQGPKLLIQFQNNGVVDDSQLPKDRFSAERLKGVDSTLKIQPAKLEDSAVYLCASSLNGGSYNEQFFGPGTRLTVL.